Sequencing of this TCR beta chain was carried out in a study of T cell clones after liver transplantation. Study at large: TCRbeta sequencing after a pre-transplant mixed lymphocyte reaction identified graft-donor-reactive clones, later tracked in post-transplant blood. At least one year of complete immunosuppression withdrawal without enzymes over twice normal defined tolerance. Graft-donor-reactive sequences were compared with third-party-reactive TCRbeta sequences from pre-transplant mixed lymphocyte reactions. Notes on the study in general: Compared with third party-reactive sequences, donor-reactive ones declined more, independent of withdrawal success.

V was clipped by 5 bases and J by 0 bases, with 11 bases between them. CDR1 SGHAT and CDR2 FQNNGV come from the germline V gene. The CDR3 totals 15 residues. TCRdb keeps only in-frame clones here, not all; method: immunoSEQ multiplex PCR. The sample shows some 60,000 clones, over 55% of them seen only once. In this sample, this clone turned up a few times. Its antigen is currently unknown. The material was CD4+ T cells from blood, obtained before liver transplant. This chain connects TRBV11-2 to TRBJ1-3, with D maybe TRBD1 (6 bases). This clonotype was sampled from a human donor who received a liver transplant. The CDR3 region is CASSPGQSSGNTIYF. CDR3 DNA sequence: TGTGCCAGCAGCCCTGGACAGAGCTCTGGAAACACCATATATTTT.